A selection of T cell receptor beta chains follows, all from one sample in a study of blood T cell repertoires in COVID-19. Clones were read by immunoSEQ multiplex PCR, and TCRdb kept only the in-frame ones, dropping some. The sample gives approximately 92,000 clones, around 81% of which show up once; around 4% is in the top ten. Input material: peripheral blood. These receptors were obtained from a man in his sixties with acute or convalescent COVID-19. Each CDR3 is given with its conserved first and last residue. The order of the fields is V gene, J gene, CDR3 protein.

TRBV27	TRBJ1-1	CASSPQAANTEAFF
TRBV7-8	TRBJ1-4	CASSLVVQFYATNEKLFF
TRBV18	TRBJ2-3	CASSPRTGGGLTDTQYF
TRBV2	TRBJ1-6	CASKPSDNSPLHF
TRBV27	TRBJ1-5	CASSLQGQNQPQHF
TRBV4-1	TRBJ1-4	CASSQGGGDEKLFF
TRBV7-8	TRBJ2-1	CASSLAGGSFNEQFF
TRBV24-1	TRBJ1-1	CATSDPGTVEAFF
TRBV24-1	TRBJ2-2	CATSDLLGVGPGELFF
TRBV11-3	TRBJ2-3	CASTLSSGDVQYF
TRBV14	TRBJ2-7	CASSLTSTVGGRNSISYEQYF
TRBV7-9	TRBJ2-3	CASSLYGRTQLFTDTQYF
TRBV19	TRBJ1-1	CASKLNTEAFF
TRBV7-2	TRBJ1-5	CASSSGGGSLIGNQPQHF
TRBV6-4	TRBJ1-1	CASGEGADTEAFF
TRBV5-1	TRBJ2-3	CASSSGTATDTQYF
TRBV11-3	TRBJ1-2	CASSLVASNYGYTF
TRBV19	TRBJ1-1	CASSIWQGTEAFF
TRBV7-9	TRBJ1-1	CASSLVSGGDTEAFF
TRBV5-6	TRBJ1-2	CASSLSGYYNYGYTF
TRBV29-1	TRBJ2-4	CSGSGTGSIQYF
TRBV10-2	TRBJ1-6	CASSATGVNSPLHF
TRBV19	TRBJ1-1	CASRDRAMNTEAFF
TRBV7-7	TRBJ2-1	CASSLGVIAGGDEQFF
TRBV4-2	TRBJ1-6	CASSQGGGRDSPLHF
TRBV13	TRBJ2-3	CASSLGRDGDTQYF
TRBV3-1/TRBV3-2	TRBJ2-3	CASSQAGLAGGTDTQYF
TRBV19	TRBJ1-5	CASSPTGAGNQPQHF
TRBV3-1/TRBV3-2	TRBJ1-1	CASRSGTGGEAFF
TRBV5-1	TRBJ1-6	CASSFGQRNSPLHF
TRBV6-5	TRBJ2-2	CASSRAGANTGELFF
TRBV6-5	TRBJ1-2	CASSYSIGTAIYGYTF
TRBV29-1	TRBJ2-2	CSVRLAGTTGELFF
TRBV11-3	TRBJ2-2	CASSRGEGEGPGELFF
TRBV9	TRBJ1-4	CASSDGTANEKLFF
TRBV25-1	TRBJ1-3	CASSVGGGGNTIYF
TRBV18	TRBJ1-5	CASSPSAGQNQPQHF
TRBV3-1/TRBV3-2	TRBJ1-1	CASTQRGNFMNTEAFF
TRBV18	TRBJ2-4	CASSPGSGPQYF
TRBV6-5	TRBJ2-2	CASSTLYLGTGELFF
TRBV29-1	TRBJ1-1	CSVTGANTEAFF
TRBV9	TRBJ1-1	CASSVAGAVNTEAFF
TRBV5-1	TRBJ1-1	CASSPEMNTEAFF